Listed below are T cell receptor beta chains from one sample, sequenced in a study of CD8+ T cells in alopecia areata. The repertoire was sequenced with immunoSEQ multiplex PCR; TCRdb's copy has only in-frame clones and lacks some. The data contain more than 100,000 clones, approximately 90% of them seen just once; the ten biggest clones take up over 8.5%. Sequenced here: CD8+ T cells sorted from blood, sampled between weeks 30 and 35, from a patient treated with tofacitinib. Receptors were obtained from a human donor with alopecia areata. Both conserved end residues are part of each CDR3. D genes are given only for firm matches. Clone size appears in some rows only: once, few, many, or a class for an expanded clone.

cdr3_length	v_call	d_call	j_call	clone_size	cdr3_aa	cdr3_nt
10	TRBV19	-	TRBJ2-1	-	CASKRGFWFF	TGTGCCAGTAAAAGGGGTTTCTGGTTCTTC
17	TRBV5-4	-	TRBJ2-6	-	CASRQVDTLSGANVLTF	TGTGCCAGCAGGCAGGTAGACACACTCTCTGGGGCCAACGTCCTGACTTTC
15	TRBV7-6	-	TRBJ2-1	-	CASSSLQGSYNEQFF	TGTGCCAGCAGCTCCCTACAGGGTTCCTACAATGAGCAGTTCTTC
15	TRBV29-1	TRBD1	TRBJ2-3	-	CSVDSGTEATDTQYF	TGCAGCGTTGACTCTGGGACAGAAGCTACAGATACGCAGTATTTT
13	TRBV2	-	TRBJ2-2	-	CASRGDHTGELFF	TGTGCCAGCAGGGGGGATCACACCGGGGAGCTGTTTTTT
16	TRBV27	TRBD2	TRBJ2-1	few	CASSLKAGGPFNEQFF	TGTGCCAGCAGTTTAAAGGCGGGGGGGCCGTTCAATGAGCAGTTCTTC
15	TRBV5-1	TRBD1	TRBJ1-1	-	CASSPGQGTNTEAFF	TGCGCCAGCAGCCCGGGACAGGGTACGAACACTGAAGCTTTCTTT
17	TRBV9	-	TRBJ1-1	-	CASRVPGPSSMNTEAFF	TGTGCCAGCAGGGTCCCGGGACCTTCGAGCATGAACACTGAAGCTTTCTTT
12	TRBV19	-	TRBJ1-1	-	CASKVGGTEAFF	TGTGCCAGCAAAGTCGGTGGCACTGAAGCTTTCTTT
12	TRBV7-9	-	TRBJ2-3	-	CASSLGTDTQYF	TGTGCCAGCAGCTTAGGCACAGATACGCAGTATTTT
14	TRBV27	-	TRBJ1-2	-	CASSLLAGAYGYTF	TGTGCCAGCAGCCTCCTCGCAGGGGCCTATGGCTACACCTTC
9	TRBV10-3	-	TRBJ2-1	-	CAIGGEQFF	TGTGCCATCGGTGGTGAGCAGTTCTTC
13	TRBV5-4	TRBD2	TRBJ2-1	few	CASSGRGGSEQFF	TGTGCCAGCTCCGGCCGGGGGGGCAGTGAGCAGTTCTTC
11	TRBV7-9	-	TRBJ1-1	-	CASSWGAEAFF	TGTGCCAGCAGCTGGGGCGCTGAAGCTTTCTTT
14	TRBV5-4	TRBD2	TRBJ2-7	-	CASSFGGGSYEQYF	TGTGCCAGCAGCTTTGGCGGGGGCTCCTACGAGCAGTACTTC
13	TRBV29-1	-	TRBJ2-7	-	CSVEGDMFYEQYF	TGCAGCGTTGAGGGCGATATGTTCTACGAGCAGTACTTC
13	TRBV27	TRBD1	TRBJ1-5	once	CASWTGANQPQHF	TGTGCCAGCTGGACAGGGGCCAATCAGCCCCAGCATTTT
12	TRBV5-4	-	TRBJ2-7	-	CASSQTEDEQYF	TGTGCCAGCAGCCAGACAGAGGACGAGCAGTACTTC
13	TRBV30	TRBD1	TRBJ2-7	-	CAWDFQGALEQYF	TGTGCCTGGGACTTCCAGGGGGCCCTCGAGCAGTACTTC
18	TRBV5-1	-	TRBJ2-1	-	CASSRPGSERDLYNEQFF	TGCGCCAGCAGCCGACCAGGCAGCGAGAGAGATCTCTACAATGAGCAGTTCTTC
12	TRBV29-1	-	TRBJ1-1	-	CSVGSGLTEAFF	TGCAGCGTTGGGAGTGGACTGACTGAAGCTTTCTTT
16	TRBV19	TRBD1	TRBJ2-2	-	CASIKDRGENTGELFF	TGTGCCAGTATTAAAGACAGGGGCGAGAACACCGGGGAGCTGTTTTTT
11	TRBV5-4	-	TRBJ1-2	-	CASSWGGGYTF	TGTGCCAGCAGCTGGGGGGGTGGCTACACCTTC
15	TRBV6-5	TRBD2	TRBJ2-3	-	CASRSGLAGTDTQYF	TGTGCCAGCAGATCAGGACTAGCTGGGACAGATACGCAGTATTTT